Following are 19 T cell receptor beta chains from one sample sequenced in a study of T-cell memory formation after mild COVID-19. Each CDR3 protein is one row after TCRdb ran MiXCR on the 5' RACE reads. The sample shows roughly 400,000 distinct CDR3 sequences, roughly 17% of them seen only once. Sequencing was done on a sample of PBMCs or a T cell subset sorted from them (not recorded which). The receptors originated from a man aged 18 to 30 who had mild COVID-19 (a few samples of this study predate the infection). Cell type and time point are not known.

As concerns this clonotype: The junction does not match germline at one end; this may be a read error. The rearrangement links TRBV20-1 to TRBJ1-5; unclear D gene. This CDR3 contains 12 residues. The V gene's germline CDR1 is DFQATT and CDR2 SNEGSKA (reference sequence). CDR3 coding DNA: TGCAGTGCTAGCGTTGGGGATCAGCCCAAGCATTTT. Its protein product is CSASVGDQPKHF.

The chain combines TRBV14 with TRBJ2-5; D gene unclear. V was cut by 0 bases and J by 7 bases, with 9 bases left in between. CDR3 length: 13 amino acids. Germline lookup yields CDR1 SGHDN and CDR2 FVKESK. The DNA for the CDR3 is TGTGCCAGCAGCCAAGATCCTGTTGGGACCCAGTACTTC. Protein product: CASSQDPVGTQYF. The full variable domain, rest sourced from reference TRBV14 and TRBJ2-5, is EAGVTQFPSHSVIEKGQTVTLRCDPISGHDNLYWYRRVMGKEIKFLLHFVKESKQDESGMPNNRFLAERTGGTYSTLKVQPAELEDSGVYFCASSQDPVGTQYFGPGTRLLVL.

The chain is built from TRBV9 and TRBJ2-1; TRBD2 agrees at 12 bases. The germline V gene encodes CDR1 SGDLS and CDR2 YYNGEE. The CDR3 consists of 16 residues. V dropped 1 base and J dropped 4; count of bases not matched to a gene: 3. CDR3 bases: TGTGCCAGCAGCGTACTAGCGGGGGGGCCGTACAATGAGCAGTTCTTC. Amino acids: CASSVLAGGPYNEQFF. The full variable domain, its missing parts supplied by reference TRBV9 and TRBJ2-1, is DSGVTQTPKHLITATGQRVTLRCSPRSGDLSVYWYQQSLDQGLQFLIQYYNGEERAKGNILERFSAQQFPDLHSELNLSSLELGDSALYFCASSVLAGGPYNEQFFGPGTRLTVL.

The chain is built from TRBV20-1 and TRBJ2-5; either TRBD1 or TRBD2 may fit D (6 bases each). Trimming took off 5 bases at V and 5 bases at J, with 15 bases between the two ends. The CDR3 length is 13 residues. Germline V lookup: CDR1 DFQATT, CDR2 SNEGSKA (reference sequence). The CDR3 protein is CSARSWGAETQYF. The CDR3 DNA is TGCAGTGCTCGTAGCTGGGGGGCGGAGACCCAGTACTTC.

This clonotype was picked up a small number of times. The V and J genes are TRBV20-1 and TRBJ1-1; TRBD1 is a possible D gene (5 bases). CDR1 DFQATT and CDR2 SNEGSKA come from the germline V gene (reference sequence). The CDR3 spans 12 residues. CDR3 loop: CRVGTPEGEAFF. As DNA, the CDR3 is TGCAGGGTTGGGACTCCCGAGGGGGAAGCTTTCTTT.

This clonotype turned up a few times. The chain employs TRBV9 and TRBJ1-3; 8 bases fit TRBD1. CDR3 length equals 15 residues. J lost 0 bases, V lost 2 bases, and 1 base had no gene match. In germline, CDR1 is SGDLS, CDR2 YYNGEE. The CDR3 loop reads CASSVGQASGNTIYF. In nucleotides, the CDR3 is TGTGCCAGCAGCGTGGGACAGGCCTCTGGAAACACCATATATTTT.

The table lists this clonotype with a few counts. CDR3 sequence reads: CASSVGDNEQFF. In DNA form, the CDR3 reads TGTGCCAGCAGCGTCGGGGACAATGAGCAGTTCTTC. The rearrangement links TRBV7-2 to TRBJ2-1, with D possibly TRBD2 on 5 matching bases. V was shortened by 5 bases and J by 5 bases, with 7 bases between the two germline ends. The length of the CDR3 is 12 residues. Germline values: CDR1 SGHTA, CDR2 FQGNSA.

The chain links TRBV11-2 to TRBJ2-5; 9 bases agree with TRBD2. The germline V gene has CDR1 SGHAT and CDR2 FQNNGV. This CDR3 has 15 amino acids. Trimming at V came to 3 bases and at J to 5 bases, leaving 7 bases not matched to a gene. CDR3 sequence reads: CASSFGASGVETQYF. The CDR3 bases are TGTGCCAGCAGCTTTGGGGCTAGCGGGGTGGAGACCCAGTACTTC.

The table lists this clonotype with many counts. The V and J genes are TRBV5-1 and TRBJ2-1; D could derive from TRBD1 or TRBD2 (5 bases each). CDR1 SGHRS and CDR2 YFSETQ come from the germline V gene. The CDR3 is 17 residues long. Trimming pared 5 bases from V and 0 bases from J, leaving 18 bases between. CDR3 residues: CASSSLTTGTSYNEQFF. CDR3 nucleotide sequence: TGCGCCAGCAGTTCCTTGACTACCGGGACCTCCTACAATGAGCAGTTCTTC.

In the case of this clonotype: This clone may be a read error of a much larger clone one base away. This chain's CDR3 is CASSLGLAGVTDTQYF. For the CDR3, the DNA is TGTGCCAGCAGCCTGGGACTAGCGGGGGTCACAGATACGCAGTATTTT. The gene calls are TRBV12-3 or TRBV12-4 and TRBJ2-3; the match to TRBD2 covers 14 bases. The CDR3 loop spans 16 amino acids. The V gene end was trimmed by 6 bases and the J gene end by 2 bases; junction bases not matched to a gene: 4.

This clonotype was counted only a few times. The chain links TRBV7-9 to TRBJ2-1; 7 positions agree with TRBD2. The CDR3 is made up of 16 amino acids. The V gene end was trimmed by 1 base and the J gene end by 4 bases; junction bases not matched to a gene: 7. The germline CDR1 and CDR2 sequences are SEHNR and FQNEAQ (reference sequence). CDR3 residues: CASSLVGGENYNEQFF. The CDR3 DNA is TGTGCCAGCAGCTTAGTTGGGGGGGAGAATTACAATGAGCAGTTCTTC.

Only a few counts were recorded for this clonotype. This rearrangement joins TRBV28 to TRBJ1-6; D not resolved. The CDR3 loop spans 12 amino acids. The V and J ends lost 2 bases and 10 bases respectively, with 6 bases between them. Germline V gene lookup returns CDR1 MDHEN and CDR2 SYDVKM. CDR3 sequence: CASSLSRSPLHF. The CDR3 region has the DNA TGTGCCAGCAGTTTAAGCCGATCACCCCTCCACTTT.

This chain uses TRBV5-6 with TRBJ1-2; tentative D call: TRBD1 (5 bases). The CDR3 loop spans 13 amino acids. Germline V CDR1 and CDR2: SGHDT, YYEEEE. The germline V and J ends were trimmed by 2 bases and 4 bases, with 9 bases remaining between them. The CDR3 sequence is CASSFQGTYGYTF. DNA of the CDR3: TGTGCCAGCAGCTTCCAGGGTACCTATGGCTACACCTTC.

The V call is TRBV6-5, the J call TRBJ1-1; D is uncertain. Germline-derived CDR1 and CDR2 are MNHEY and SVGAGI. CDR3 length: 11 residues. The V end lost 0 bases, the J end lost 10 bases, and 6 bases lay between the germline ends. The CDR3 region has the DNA TGTGCCAGCAGTTACTCGGGGTTAGCTTTCTTT. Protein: CASSYSGLAFF.

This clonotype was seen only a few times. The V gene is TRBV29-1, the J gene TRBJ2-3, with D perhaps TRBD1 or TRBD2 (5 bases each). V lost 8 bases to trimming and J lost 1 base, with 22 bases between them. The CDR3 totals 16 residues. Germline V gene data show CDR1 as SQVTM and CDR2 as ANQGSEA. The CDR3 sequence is CSTGPGAGKGTDTQYF. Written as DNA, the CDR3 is TGCAGCACTGGCCCCGGGGCGGGCAAAGGCACAGATACGCAGTATTTT.

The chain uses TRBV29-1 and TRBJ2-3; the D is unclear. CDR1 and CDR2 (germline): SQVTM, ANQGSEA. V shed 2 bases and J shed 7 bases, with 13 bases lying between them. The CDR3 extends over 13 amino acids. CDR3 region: CSVERSLGNTQYF. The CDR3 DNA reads TGCAGCGTTGAACGTTCCCTGGGGAATACGCAGTATTTT.

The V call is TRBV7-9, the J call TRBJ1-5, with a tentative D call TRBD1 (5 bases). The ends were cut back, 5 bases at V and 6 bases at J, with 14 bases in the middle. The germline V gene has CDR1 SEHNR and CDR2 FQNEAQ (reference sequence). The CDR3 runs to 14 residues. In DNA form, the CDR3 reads TGTGCCAGCAGCACCGGGGGGGGAGGTCAGCCCCAGCATTTT. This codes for CASSTGGGGQPQHF. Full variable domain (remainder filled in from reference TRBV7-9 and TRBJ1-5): DTGVSQNPRHKITKRGQNVTFRCDPISEHNRLYWYRQTLGQGPEFLTYFQNEAQLEKSRLLSDRFSAERPKGSFSTLEIQRTEQGDSAMYLCASSTGGGGQPQHFGDGTRLSIL.

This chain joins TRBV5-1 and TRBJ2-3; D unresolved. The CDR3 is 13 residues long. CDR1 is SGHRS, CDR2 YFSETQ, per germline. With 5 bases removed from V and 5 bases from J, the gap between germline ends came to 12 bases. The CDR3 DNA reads TGCGCCAGCAGAAAGTATAATGGAGATACGCAGTATTTT. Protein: CASRKYNGDTQYF.

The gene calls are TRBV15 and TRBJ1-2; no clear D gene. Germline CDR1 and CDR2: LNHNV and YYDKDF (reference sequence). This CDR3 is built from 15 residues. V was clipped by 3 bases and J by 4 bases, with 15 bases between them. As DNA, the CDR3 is TGTGCCACCAGCAGTGATTATGAGGATACCTATGGCTACACCTTC. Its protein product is CATSSDYEDTYGYTF. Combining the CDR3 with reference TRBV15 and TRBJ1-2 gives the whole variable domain DAMVIQNPRYQVTQFGKPVTLSCSQTLNHNVMYWYQQKSSQAPKLLFHYYDKDFNNEADTPDNFQSRRPNTSFCFLDIRSPGLGDTAMYLCATSSDYEDTYGYTFGSGTRLTVV.